This TCR beta chain was observed in a study of shared clonotypes between healthy human individuals. Trimming cost V 1 base and J 8 bases, with 5 bases left between them. This CDR3 spans 11 amino acids. The germline V gene has CDR1 MNHNY and CDR2 SVGAGI (reference sequence). On this clone: Its antigen is still unknown.

Sequencing used immunoSEQ multiplex PCR; TCRdb keeps in-frame clones, though not all of them. The table includes more than 2 million clones, about 94% detected once. General study points: Roughly 5% was the fraction of naive CD4 clonotypes found shared across several donors. Only blood was sampled, and tissue TCR repertoires likely differ from blood ones. In general, naive subsets displayed greater estimated richness than memory subsets did.

The source material was naive CD4+ T cells sorted from blood. Subset reported: CD45RA+ positively selected. V is TRBV6-6 and J is TRBJ1-2; D not certain. The TCR originated in a young man in good health. The CDR3 here is CASSYYGGYTF. CDR3 coding DNA: TGTGCCAGCAGTTACTATGGCGGCTACACCTTC.